This T cell receptor (beta chain) was sequenced for a study of cytomegalovirus exposure and HLA in healthy donors. Points from the study as a whole: First-cohort TCR clusters were later found to tend to co-occur in the 120 validation repertoires.

The CDR3 is 13 residues long. Germline assignment: CDR1 SNHLY and CDR2 FYNNEI. V dropped 4 bases and J dropped 3; count of bases not matched to a gene: 2. Turning to this clone: The antigen is undetermined.

The assay was immunoSEQ multiplex PCR, and TCRdb's table has in-frame clones only and misses some. This sample has some 170,000 clones, with about 87% found just once. The TCR originated in a woman younger than 45 in good health and CMV-seronegative. The chain carries TRBV2 and TRBJ1-1; 7 bases agree with TRBD1. The sample taken for sequencing was PBMCs. The CDR3 DNA reads TGTGCCAGCAGTGCTGACAGGGACACTGAAGCTTTCTTT. Its protein product is CASSADRDTEAFF.